One and the same sample provided the 14 T cell receptor beta chains below, sequenced in a study of blood T cell repertoires in COVID-19. Using immunoSEQ multiplex PCR, the repertoire was profiled, and TCRdb retains in-frame clones only, with some absent. The sample contains about 160,000 clones, almost 85% of which appear only once. Input material: peripheral blood. The receptor set was obtained from an elderly woman with acute or convalescent COVID-19.

The genes are TRBV30 and TRBJ2-5; D remains unclear. There are 13 residues in the CDR3. V gave up 1 base and J gave up 4 bases, with 10 bases separating them. Germline-derived CDR1 and CDR2 are GTSNPN and SVGIG (reference sequence). CDR3 nucleotides: TGTGCCTGGAGTGGTGGGCCCGGAGAGACCCAGTACTTC. Protein sequence: CAWSGGPGETQYF.

This clone was detected only once. V and J are TRBV19 and TRBJ2-1, with 7 bases fitting TRBD2. Unmatched junction bases numbered 6, after V lost 3 bases and J lost 4 bases. CDR1 is LNHDA and CDR2 is SQIVND in the germline V gene (reference sequence). The CDR3 has 15 amino acids. CDR3 residues: CASSIPSGAYNEQFF. The CDR3 coding sequence is TGTGCCAGTAGTATCCCTAGCGGAGCTTACAATGAGCAGTTCTTC. Complete variable domain (other parts from reference TRBV19 and TRBJ2-1): DGGITQSPKYLFRKEGQNVTLSCEQNLNHDAMYWYRQDPGQGLRLIYYSQIVNDFQKGDIAEGYSVSREKKESFPLTVTSAQKNPTAFYLCASSIPSGAYNEQFFGPGTRLTVL.

V and J are TRBV5-4 and TRBJ2-5; 14 nucleotides align to TRBD2. V was clipped by 5 bases and J by 3 bases; unmatched bases: 3. The CDR3 has 15 amino acids. The germline V gene encodes CDR1 SGHNT and CDR2 YYREEE (reference sequence). The CDR3 coding sequence is TGTGCCAGCAGTTCGGGACTAGCGGGAGAAGAGACCCAGTACTTC. This codes for CASSSGLAGEETQYF.

V is TRBV5-1 and J is TRBJ2-3; TRBD2 might be the D (6 bases). V gave up 0 bases and J gave up 3 bases, with 14 bases separating them. Germline-derived CDR1 and CDR2 are SGHRS and YFSETQ. The CDR3 totals 16 residues. The CDR3 nucleotides are TGCGCCAGCAGCTTGGAAGGAGGGGCGATAACAGATACGCAGTATTTT. It yields the protein CASSLEGGAITDTQYF. Full variable domain (outside the CDR3, taken from reference TRBV5-1 and TRBJ2-3): KAGVTQTPRYLIKTRGQQVTLSCSPISGHRSVSWYQQTPGQGLQFLFEYFSETQRNKGNFPGRFSGRQFSNSRSEMNVSTLELGDSALYLCASSLEGGAITDTQYFGPGTRLTVL.

V usage is TRBV5-5 and J usage is TRBJ1-1; 8 positions agree with TRBD1. With 3 bases clipped from V and 3 bases from J, the junction kept 10 bases outside the gene matches. The CDR3 covers 16 residues. CDR1 and CDR2 (germline): SGHKS, YYEKEE (reference sequence). The CDR3 here is CASSSNPGGAYTEAFF. CDR3 nucleotide sequence: TGTGCCAGCAGCTCCAATCCAGGGGGCGCGTACACTGAAGCTTTCTTT.

The V call is TRBV18, the J call TRBJ2-7; 14 nucleotides align to TRBD2. CDR1 and CDR2 (germline): KGHSH, LQKENI. This CDR3 is built from 18 residues. The V gene end was trimmed by 1 base and the J gene end by 0 bases; junction bases not matched to a gene: 5. CDR3 in DNA: TGTGCCAGCTCACCACGCCCCGGGACTAGCGGGAGCTCCTACGAGCAGTACTTC. Amino acid sequence: CASSPRPGTSGSSYEQYF.

V gene TRBV5-1 combines with J gene TRBJ2-2, with D possibly TRBD1 on 5 matching bases. This CDR3 spans 13 amino acids. Germline CDR1 and CDR2: SGHRS and YFSETQ. The V gene lost 2 bases and the J gene lost 6 bases, with 8 bases spanning the gap. This CDR3 reads CASSFQGSGELFF. The CDR3 DNA follows: TGCGCCAGCAGCTTCCAGGGCTCCGGGGAGCTGTTTTTT.

This clone appeared a few times. The V call is TRBV7-8, the J call TRBJ2-7; D is unresolved. V gave up 5 bases and J gave up 0 bases, with 5 bases separating them. This CDR3 is built from 12 residues. Germline V lookup: CDR1 SGHVS, CDR2 FQNEAQ. This CDR3 reads CASSPSSYEQYF. As DNA, the CDR3 is TGTGCCAGCAGCCCTAGCTCCTACGAGCAGTACTTC.

The chain recombines TRBV11-2 with TRBJ1-4, with D maybe TRBD1 (5 bases). Per the germline V gene, CDR1 is SGHAT and CDR2 is FQNNGV. Trimming cost V 0 bases and J 6 bases, with 8 bases left between them. The CDR3 has 14 amino acids. In nucleotides, the CDR3 is TGTGCCAGCAGCTTAGAGTGGGGGGATGAAAAACTGTTTTTT. Residues: CASSLEWGDEKLFF.

The chain employs TRBV2 and TRBJ2-2, with 10 positions matching TRBD1. The V segment lost 8 bases and the J segment 7 bases; nucleotides outside the gene matches: 13. This CDR3 spans 16 amino acids. CDR1 SNHLY and CDR2 FYNNEI come from the germline V gene. CDR3 region: CASHRDRGLLSGELFF. In DNA, the CDR3 is TGTGCCAGCCACCGGGACAGGGGTCTTCTGAGCGGGGAGCTGTTTTTT.

The rearrangement joins TRBV7-9 to TRBJ2-1; no clear D gene. V shed 5 bases and J shed 2 bases, with 13 bases lying between them. The CDR3 totals 15 residues. Germline CDR1 reads SEHNR; CDR2 reads FQNEAQ (reference sequence). CDR3 nucleotides: TGTGCCAGCAGCCTACTTTTCCGCGCCTACAATGAGCAGTTCTTC. It yields the protein CASSLLFRAYNEQFF.

This clone was counted a few times. The chain joins TRBV12-3 or TRBV12-4 to TRBJ1-1; maybe TRBD1 (5 bases). The length of the CDR3 is 12 residues. The germline V and J ends were trimmed by 10 bases and 1 base, with 10 bases remaining between them. The CDR3 nucleotides read TGTGCCATTGCGGGGCGGAACACTGAAGCTTTCTTT. Protein product: CAIAGRNTEAFF.

V and J are TRBV30 and TRBJ2-3; D is unclear. The CDR3 runs to 14 residues. The V end was cut by 0 bases, the J end by 8 bases, with 15 bases between. Looked up from germline, CDR1 is GTSNPN and CDR2 is SVGIG (reference sequence). CDR3 sequence (DNA): TGTGCCTGGAGTGTCTCAGACTGGCAAGCTACGCAGTATTTT. Protein: CAWSVSDWQATQYF.

The CDR3 spells CASSPPFGEQFF. The CDR3, as DNA: TGTGCCAGCAGTCCCCCATTCGGTGAGCAGTTCTTC. The chain has TRBV12-3 or TRBV12-4 and TRBJ2-1; D is unresolved. The CDR3 is 12 residues long. Trimming removed 5 bases at V and 9 bases at J, with 11 bases between.